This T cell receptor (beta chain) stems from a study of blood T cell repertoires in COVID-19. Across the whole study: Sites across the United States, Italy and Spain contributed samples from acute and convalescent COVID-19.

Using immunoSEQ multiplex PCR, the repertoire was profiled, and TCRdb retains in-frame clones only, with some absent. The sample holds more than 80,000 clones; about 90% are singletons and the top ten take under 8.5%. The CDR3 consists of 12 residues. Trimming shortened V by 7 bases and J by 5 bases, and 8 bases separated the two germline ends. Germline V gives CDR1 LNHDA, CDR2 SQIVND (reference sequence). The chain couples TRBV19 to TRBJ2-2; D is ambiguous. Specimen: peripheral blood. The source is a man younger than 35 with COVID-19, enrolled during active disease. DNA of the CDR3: TGTGCCAGTATTACTGCAACCGGGGAGCTGTTTTTT. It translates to CASITATGELFF. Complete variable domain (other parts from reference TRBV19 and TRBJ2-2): DGGITQSPKYLFRKEGQNVTLSCEQNLNHDAMYWYRQDPGQGLRLIYYSQIVNDFQKGDIAEGYSVSREKKESFPLTVTSAQKNPTAFYLCASITATGELFFGEGSRLTVL.